This TCR beta chain appears in the sequencing data of a study of T cell responses to AZD1222 COVID-19 vaccine. Study overall: Second-dose intervals near 4 or 12 weeks were combined.

The CDR3 totals 12 residues. Trimming cost V 5 bases and J 1 base, with 6 bases left between them. Germline CDR1 is SEHNR and CDR2 is FQNEAQ (reference sequence). Concerning this clone itself: In the same sample, other DNA sequences code for this CDR3.

Libraries were prepared by immunoSEQ multiplex PCR; TCRdb keeps only in-frame clonotypes and omits some of them. The data show approximately 110,000 clones, 88% seen once. The material was peripheral blood, obtained on day 0 of AZD1222 vaccination. The rearrangement links TRBV7-9 to TRBJ2-7, with no clear D. The TCR sequence derives from an adult in good health. CDR3 amino acids: CASSAISYEQYF. Here the CDR3 DNA reads TGTGCCAGCAGCGCGATTTCCTACGAGCAGTACTTC. The full variable domain, rest sourced from reference TRBV7-9 and TRBJ2-7, is DTGVSQNPRHKITKRGQNVTFRCDPISEHNRLYWYRQTLGQGPEFLTYFQNEAQLEKSRLLSDRFSAERPKGSFSTLEIQRTEQGDSAMYLCASSAISYEQYFGPGTRLTVT.